This paragraph covers one T cell receptor (beta chain) sequence. Its antigen is unknown. The sample holds no much larger clone one base away, and base qualities are not on file. This record comes from a study of T cell responses to AZD1222 COVID-19 vaccine (dated by TCRdb to the early 2020s). Notes on the research overall: TCR sequencing covered roughly 230 trial participants: about 210 given two doses of AZD1222 and 26 given two doses of MenACWY control vaccine. Trial participants were enrolled by age into 18-55, 56-69 and 70-plus year subgroups, with roughly 160, 29 and 62 TCR-sequenced participants respectively. Broader findings and caveats from the paper: The 56-69-year group was small, and its depth increase did not reach significance, likely because of low power. Only a handful of AZD1222 recipients were SARS-CoV-2 seropositive at baseline, limiting conclusions about previously exposed vaccinees. Reportedly, almost half of the unique spike-specific TCRs recognized epitopes lying outside the regions that are mutated in the B.1.351 and B.1.1.7 variants. Participants were mostly white British, with more females than males. The authors suggested clonal diversity may have been underestimated. Vaccine-associated CD4 TCRs spanned the whole spike protein, with dominant responses in regions 160-218 and 743-854. Spike-specific TCR breadth and depth rose significantly after two AZD1222 doses compared with day 0 and with MenACWY recipients. Because no samples from the day 14 peak response were available, repertoires could be characterized only after the peak T cell response.

In the paper's terms, the time point label means: baseline before first vaccination. The treatment or condition label for this specimen denotes: meningococcal conjugate vaccine given as trial control. Vaccinee samples came from UK trials COV001 and COV002, including a single-blind randomized controlled phase 2/3 trial of AZD1222 (ChAdOx1 nCoV-19) in healthy adults. For TCRbeta chain sequencing, PBMC samples were collected from trial participants at day 0 and at day 28 after the second dose. The germline V and J ends show losses of 3 bases and 0 bases respectively, and no gene match explains 2 bases of the junction. CDR1 and CDR2 are drawn from the germline V gene: LGHNA, YNFKEQ. Measured from the cysteine to the phenylalanine, the CDR3 is 15 residues long. Only the CDR3 region is kept as DNA, spanning 45 bases read in frame from base 1. The CDR3 regions of human TCRbeta chains were analyzed by immunosequencing. In the authors' own workflow: Repertoire TCRs were checked for matches against a reference library of SARS-CoV-2-specific TCRs that had been generated using the MIRA antigen-specificity platform. Breadth was defined as the fraction of unique TCRs that were SARS-CoV-2-associated, and depth was defined as the fraction of total T cells that were SARS-CoV-2-associated. Using the MIRA data, every spike-specific TCR was mapped to the spike region that the TCR reacted to and assigned to either a CD4 or a CD8 class. Log10-transformed breadth and depth values were compared by one-way ANOVA with Sidak's multiple comparisons tests. Not all clones reach the TCRdb copy of this immuneACCESS table, which keeps in-frame sequences only. Checked studies attribute under half of the gap to unresolved V genes and leave the rest unexplained. V, J and clone size are those of that table, while D and trimming were read from the DNA. Counted in this sample were about 98,000 clones; 88% of them appeared once. The ten biggest clones cover around a tenth of the sample.

The sample consisted of peripheral blood, taken on day 0 of MenACWY control vaccination. The TCR sequence derives from an adult in good health. The receptor chain draws on TRBV4-2 and TRBJ1-3, with TRBD1 matching 7 junction bases. The CDR3 corresponds to CASSQDRSSGNTIYF. The DNA reads TGTGCCAGCAGCCAGGACAGGTCCTCTGGAAACACCATATATTTT.